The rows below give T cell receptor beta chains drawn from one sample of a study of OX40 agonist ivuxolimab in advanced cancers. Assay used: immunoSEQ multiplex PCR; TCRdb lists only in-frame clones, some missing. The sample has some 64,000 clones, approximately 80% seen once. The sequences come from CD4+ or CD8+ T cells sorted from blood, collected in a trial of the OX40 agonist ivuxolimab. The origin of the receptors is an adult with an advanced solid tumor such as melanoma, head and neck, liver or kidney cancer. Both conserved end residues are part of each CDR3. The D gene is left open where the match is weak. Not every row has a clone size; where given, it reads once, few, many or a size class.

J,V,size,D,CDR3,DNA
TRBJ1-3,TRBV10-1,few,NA,CASSNGIGAGNTIYF,TGCGCCAGCAGTAATGGGATAGGAGCTGGAAACACCATATATTTT
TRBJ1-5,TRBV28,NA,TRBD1,CASSDRGNQPQHF,TGTGCCAGCAGTGACAGGGGCAATCAGCCCCAGCATTTT
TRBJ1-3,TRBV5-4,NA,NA,CASTKLGHDSGNTIYF,TGTGCCAGCACCAAATTGGGACACGACTCTGGAAACACCATATATTTT
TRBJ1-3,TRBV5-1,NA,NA,CASNSTGTSGNTIYF,TGCGCCAGCAACTCGACGGGAACCTCTGGAAACACCATATATTTT
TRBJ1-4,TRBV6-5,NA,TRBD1,CASSSGQGGEKLFF,TGTGCCAGCAGTTCGGGACAGGGTGGGGAAAAACTGTTTTTT
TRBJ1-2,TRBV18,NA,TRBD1,CASSPPSDRGDGYTF,TGTGCCAGCTCACCACCGTCTGACAGGGGAGATGGCTACACCTTC
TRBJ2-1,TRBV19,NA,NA,CASTGYEQFF,TGTGCCAGTACGGGTTATGAGCAGTTCTTC
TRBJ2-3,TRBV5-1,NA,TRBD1,CASSMDRGFADTQYF,TGCGCCAGCAGCATGGACAGGGGTTTCGCTGATACGCAGTATTTT
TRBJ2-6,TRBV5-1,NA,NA,CASSLMGQPGANVLTF,TGCGCCAGCAGCTTGATGGGGCAGCCTGGGGCCAACGTCCTGACTTTC
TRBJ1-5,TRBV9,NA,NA,CASSVTWDSNQPQHF,TGTGCCAGCAGCGTAACTTGGGATAGCAATCAGCCCCAGCATTTT
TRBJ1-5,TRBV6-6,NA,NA,CASSENQPQHF,TGTGCCAGCAGTGAAAATCAGCCCCAGCATTTT
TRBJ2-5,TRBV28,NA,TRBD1,CASRTGGPGAAQYF,TGTGCCAGCAGGACAGGGGGCCCCGGTGCGGCCCAGTACTTC
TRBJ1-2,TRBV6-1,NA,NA,CASSHTLQGGYTF,TGTGCCAGCAGTCATACCCTACAAGGTGGCTACACCTTC
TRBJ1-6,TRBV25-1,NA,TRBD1,CASSLTGGDSPLHF,TGTGCCAGCAGTCTTACAGGGGGAGATTCACCCCTCCACTTT
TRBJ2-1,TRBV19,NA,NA,CASKEGPGYNEQFF,TGTGCCAGTAAGGAAGGGCCTGGTTACAATGAGCAGTTCTTC
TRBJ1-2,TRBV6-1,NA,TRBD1,CASNRDRGYGYTF,TGTGCCAGCAACCGGGACAGGGGTTATGGCTACACCTTC
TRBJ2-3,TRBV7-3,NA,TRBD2,CASSLREGDTQYF,TGTGCCAGCAGCCTCCGGGAGGGGGATACGCAGTATTTT
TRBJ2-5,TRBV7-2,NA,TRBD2,CASSSSGGRRETQYF,TGTGCCAGCAGCTCTAGCGGGGGTCGCCGAGAGACCCAGTACTTC
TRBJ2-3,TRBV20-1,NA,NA,CSGPSTDTQYF,TGCAGTGGTCCTAGCACAGATACGCAGTATTTT
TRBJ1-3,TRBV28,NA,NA,CASTTSGVSGNTIYF,TGTGCCAGCACTACGTCGGGGGTTTCAGGAAACACCATATATTTT
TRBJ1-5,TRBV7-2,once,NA,CASSRGYGGESWPQHF,TGTGCCAGCTCGAGGGGATACGGGGGTGAATCTTGGCCCCAGCATTTT
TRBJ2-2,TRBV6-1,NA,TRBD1,CASRVGTAKTGELFF,TGTGCCAGCAGGGTTGGGACAGCCAAGACCGGGGAGCTGTTTTTT
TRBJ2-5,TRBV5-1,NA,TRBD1,CASSQTGFQETQYF,TGCGCCAGCAGTCAGACAGGGTTCCAAGAGACCCAGTACTTC
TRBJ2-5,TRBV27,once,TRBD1,CASSSRSPRGQETQYF,TGTGCCAGCAGTTCCCGATCGCCCAGGGGGCAAGAGACCCAGTACTTC
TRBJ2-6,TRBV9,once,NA,CASSVSGANVLTF,TGTGCCAGCAGCGTATCTGGGGCCAACGTCCTGACTTTC
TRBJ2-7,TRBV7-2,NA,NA,CASSLTGRNEQYF,TGTGCCAGCAGCTTAACAGGAAGGAACGAGCAGTACTTC
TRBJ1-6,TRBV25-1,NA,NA,CASSDSLRHSPLHF,TGTGCCAGCAGTGACAGTCTCCGGCATTCACCCCTCCACTTT
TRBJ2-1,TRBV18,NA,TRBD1,CASSTDRDNEQFF,TGTGCCAGCTCAACTGACAGGGACAATGAGCAGTTCTTC
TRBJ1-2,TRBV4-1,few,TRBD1,CASSQLADRAGYTF,TGCGCCAGCAGCCAACTTGCCGACAGGGCGGGCTACACCTTC